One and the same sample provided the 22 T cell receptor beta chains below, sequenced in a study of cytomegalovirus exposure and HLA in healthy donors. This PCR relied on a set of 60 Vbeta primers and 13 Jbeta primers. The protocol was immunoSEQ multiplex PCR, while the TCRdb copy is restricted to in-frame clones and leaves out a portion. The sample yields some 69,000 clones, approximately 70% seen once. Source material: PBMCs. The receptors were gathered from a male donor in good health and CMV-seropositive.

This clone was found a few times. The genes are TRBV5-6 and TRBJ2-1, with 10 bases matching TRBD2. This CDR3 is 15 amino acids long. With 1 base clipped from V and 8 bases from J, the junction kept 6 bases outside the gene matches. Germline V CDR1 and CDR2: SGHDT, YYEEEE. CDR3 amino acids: CASSLKLAGWYEQFF. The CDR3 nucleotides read TGTGCCAGCAGCTTGAAACTAGCGGGGTGGTATGAGCAGTTCTTC.

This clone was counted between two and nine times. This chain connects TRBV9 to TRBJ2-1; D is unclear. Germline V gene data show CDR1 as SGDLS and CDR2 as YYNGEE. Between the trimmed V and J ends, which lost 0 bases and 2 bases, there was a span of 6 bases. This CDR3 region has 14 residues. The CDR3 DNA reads TGTGCCAGCAGCGTAGGCGGTACCTACAATGAGCAGTTCTTC. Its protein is CASSVGGTYNEQFF.

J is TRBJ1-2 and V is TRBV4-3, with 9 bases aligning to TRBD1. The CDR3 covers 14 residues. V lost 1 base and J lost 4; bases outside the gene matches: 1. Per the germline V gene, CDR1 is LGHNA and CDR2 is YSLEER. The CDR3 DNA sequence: TGCGCCAGCAGCCAAGGGGACAGGGCCTATGGCTACACCTTC. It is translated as CASSQGDRAYGYTF.

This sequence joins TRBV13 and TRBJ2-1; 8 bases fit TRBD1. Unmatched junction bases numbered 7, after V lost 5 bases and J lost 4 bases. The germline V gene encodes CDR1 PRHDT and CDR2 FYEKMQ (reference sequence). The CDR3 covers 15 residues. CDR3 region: CASSGRDRPYNEQFF. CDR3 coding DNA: TGTGCCAGCAGCGGACGGGACAGGCCGTACAATGAGCAGTTCTTC.

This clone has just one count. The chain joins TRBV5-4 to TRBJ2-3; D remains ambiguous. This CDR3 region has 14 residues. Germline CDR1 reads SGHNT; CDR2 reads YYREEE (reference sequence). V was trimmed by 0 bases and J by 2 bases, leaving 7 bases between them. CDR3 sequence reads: CASSLDGFTDTQYF. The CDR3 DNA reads TGTGCCAGCAGCTTGGACGGTTTCACAGATACGCAGTATTTT.

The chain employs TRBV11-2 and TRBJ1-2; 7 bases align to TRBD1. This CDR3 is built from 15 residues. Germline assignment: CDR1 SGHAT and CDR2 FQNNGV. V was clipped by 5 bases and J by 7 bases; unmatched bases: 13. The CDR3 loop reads CASSPVTGPRGGYTF. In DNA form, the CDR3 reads TGTGCCAGCAGCCCGGTGACAGGGCCTAGGGGTGGCTACACCTTC. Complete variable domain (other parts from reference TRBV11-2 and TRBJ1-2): EAGVAQSPRYKIIEKRQSVAFWCNPISGHATLYWYQQILGQGPKLLIQFQNNGVVDDSQLPKDRFSAERLKGVDSTLKIQPAKLEDSAVYLCASSPVTGPRGGYTFGSGTRLTVV.

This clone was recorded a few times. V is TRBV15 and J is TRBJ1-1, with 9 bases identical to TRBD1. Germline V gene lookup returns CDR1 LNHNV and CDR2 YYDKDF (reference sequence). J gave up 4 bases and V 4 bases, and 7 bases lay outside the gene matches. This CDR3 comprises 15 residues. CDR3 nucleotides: TGTGCCACCAGCAACTACAGGGGGCTGAGCACTGAAGCTTTCTTT. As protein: CATSNYRGLSTEAFF.

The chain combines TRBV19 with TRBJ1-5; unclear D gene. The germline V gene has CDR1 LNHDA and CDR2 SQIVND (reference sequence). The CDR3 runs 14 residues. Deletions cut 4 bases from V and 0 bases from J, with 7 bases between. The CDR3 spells CASSTQYSNQPQHF. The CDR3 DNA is TGTGCCAGTAGTACTCAGTATAGCAATCAGCCCCAGCATTTT.

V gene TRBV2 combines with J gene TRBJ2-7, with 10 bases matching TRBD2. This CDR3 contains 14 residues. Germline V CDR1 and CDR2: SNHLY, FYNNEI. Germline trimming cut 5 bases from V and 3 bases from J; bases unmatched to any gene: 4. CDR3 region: CASSSSGGIYEQYF. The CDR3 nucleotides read TGTGCCAGCAGTTCTAGCGGGGGTATCTACGAGCAGTACTTC.

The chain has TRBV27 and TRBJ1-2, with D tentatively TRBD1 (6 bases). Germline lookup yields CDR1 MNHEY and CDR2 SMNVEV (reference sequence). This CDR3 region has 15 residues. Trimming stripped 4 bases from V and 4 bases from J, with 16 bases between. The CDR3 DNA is TGTGCCAGCAGTTCTAGTGGGGGCCTGATCTATGGCTACACCTTC. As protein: CASSSSGGLIYGYTF.

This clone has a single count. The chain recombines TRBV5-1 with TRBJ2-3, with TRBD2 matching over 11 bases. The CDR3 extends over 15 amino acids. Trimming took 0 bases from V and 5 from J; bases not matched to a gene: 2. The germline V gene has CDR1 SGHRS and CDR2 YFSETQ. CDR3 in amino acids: CASSLAGTSGDTQYF. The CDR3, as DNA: TGCGCCAGCAGCTTGGCCGGGACTAGCGGAGATACGCAGTATTTT.

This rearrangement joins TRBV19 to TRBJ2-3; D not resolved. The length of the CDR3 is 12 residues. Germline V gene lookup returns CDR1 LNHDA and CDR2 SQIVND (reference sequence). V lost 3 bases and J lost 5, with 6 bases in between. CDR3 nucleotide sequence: TGTGCCAGTAGTATCGGCGGAGATACGCAGTATTTT. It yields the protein CASSIGGDTQYF.

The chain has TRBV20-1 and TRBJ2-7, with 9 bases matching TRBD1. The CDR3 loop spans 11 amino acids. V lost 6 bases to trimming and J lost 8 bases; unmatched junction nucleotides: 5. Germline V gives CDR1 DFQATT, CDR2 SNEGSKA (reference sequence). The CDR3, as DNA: TGCAGTGCCCGGGACAGGGTACAGCAGTACTTC. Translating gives CSARDRVQQYF.

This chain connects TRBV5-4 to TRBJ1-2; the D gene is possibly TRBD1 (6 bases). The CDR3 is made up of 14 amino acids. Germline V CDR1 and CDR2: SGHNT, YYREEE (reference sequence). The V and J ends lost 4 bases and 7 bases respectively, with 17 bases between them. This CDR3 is CASSHRTAYGGYTF. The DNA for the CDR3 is TGTGCCAGCAGCCACCGGACAGCCTATGGTGGCTACACCTTC.

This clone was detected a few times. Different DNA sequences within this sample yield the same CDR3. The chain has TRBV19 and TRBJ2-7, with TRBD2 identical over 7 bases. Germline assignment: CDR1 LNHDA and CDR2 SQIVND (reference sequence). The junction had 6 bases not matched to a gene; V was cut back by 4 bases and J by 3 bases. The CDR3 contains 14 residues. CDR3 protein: CASSTGLSDYEQYF. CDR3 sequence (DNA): TGTGCCAGTAGTACGGGACTATCGGACTACGAGCAGTACTTC.

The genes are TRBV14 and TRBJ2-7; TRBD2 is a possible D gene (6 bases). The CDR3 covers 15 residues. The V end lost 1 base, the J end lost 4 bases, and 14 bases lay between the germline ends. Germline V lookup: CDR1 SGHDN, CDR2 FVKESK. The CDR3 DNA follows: TGTGCCAGCAGCCAAGGCGAACGGGAGTGGTACGAGCAGTACTTC. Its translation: CASSQGEREWYEQYF.

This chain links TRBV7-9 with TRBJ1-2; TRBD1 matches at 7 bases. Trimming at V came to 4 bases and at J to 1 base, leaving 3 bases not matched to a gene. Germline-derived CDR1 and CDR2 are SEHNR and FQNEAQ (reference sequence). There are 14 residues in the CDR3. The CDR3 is CASSSGTDNYGYTF. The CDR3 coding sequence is TGTGCCAGCAGCTCCGGGACAGATAACTATGGCTACACCTTC.

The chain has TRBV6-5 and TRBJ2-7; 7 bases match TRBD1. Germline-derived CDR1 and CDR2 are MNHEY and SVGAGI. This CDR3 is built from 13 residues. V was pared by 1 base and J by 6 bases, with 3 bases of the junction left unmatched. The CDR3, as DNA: TGTGCCAGCAGTTACTACCAGGGGGTCGAGCAGTACTTC. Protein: CASSYYQGVEQYF.

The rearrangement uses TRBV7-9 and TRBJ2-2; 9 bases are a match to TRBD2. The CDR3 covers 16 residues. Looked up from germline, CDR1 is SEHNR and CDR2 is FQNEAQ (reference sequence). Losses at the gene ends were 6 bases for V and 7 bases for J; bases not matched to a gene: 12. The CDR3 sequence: CASRDPLASGNGELFF. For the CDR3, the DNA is TGTGCCAGCAGGGACCCCCTGGCTAGCGGGAACGGGGAGCTGTTTTTT. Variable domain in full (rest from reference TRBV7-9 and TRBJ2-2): DTGVSQNPRHKITKRGQNVTFRCDPISEHNRLYWYRQTLGQGPEFLTYFQNEAQLEKSRLLSDRFSAERPKGSFSTLEIQRTEQGDSAMYLCASRDPLASGNGELFFGEGSRLTVL.

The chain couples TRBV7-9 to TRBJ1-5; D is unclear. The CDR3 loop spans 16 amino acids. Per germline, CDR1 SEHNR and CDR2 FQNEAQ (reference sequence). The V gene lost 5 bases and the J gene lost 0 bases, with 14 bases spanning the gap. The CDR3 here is CASSPFGENSNQPQHF. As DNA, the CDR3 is TGTGCCAGCAGCCCGTTCGGTGAAAATAGCAATCAGCCCCAGCATTTT. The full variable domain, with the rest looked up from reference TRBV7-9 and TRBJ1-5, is DTGVSQNPRHKITKRGQNVTFRCDPISEHNRLYWYRQTLGQGPEFLTYFQNEAQLEKSRLLSDRFSAERPKGSFSTLEIQRTEQGDSAMYLCASSPFGENSNQPQHFGDGTRLSIL.

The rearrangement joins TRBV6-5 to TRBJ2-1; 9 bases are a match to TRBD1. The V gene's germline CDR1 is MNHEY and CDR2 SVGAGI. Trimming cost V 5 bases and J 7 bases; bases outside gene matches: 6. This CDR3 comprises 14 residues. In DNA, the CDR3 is TGTGCCAGCAGTAGGCCGGGACAGGGAAATGAGCAGTTCTTC. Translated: CASSRPGQGNEQFF.

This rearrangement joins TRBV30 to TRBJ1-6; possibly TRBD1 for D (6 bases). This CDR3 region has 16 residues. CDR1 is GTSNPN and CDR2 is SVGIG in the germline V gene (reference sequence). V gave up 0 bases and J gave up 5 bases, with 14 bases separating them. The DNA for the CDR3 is TGTGCCTGGAGTGTGGGGGGGCGAGGGAATAATTCACCCCTCCACTTT. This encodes CAWSVGGRGNNSPLHF.